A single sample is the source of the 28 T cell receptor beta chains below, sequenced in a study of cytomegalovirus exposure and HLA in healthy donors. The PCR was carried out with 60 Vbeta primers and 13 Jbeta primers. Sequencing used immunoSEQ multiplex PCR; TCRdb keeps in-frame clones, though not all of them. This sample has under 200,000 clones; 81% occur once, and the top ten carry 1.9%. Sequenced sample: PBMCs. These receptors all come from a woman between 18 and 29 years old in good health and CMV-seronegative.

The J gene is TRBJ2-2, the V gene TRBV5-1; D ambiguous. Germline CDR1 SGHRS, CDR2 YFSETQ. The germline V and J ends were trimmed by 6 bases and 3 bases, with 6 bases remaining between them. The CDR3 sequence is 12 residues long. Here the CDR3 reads CASTPDTGELFF. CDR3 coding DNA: TGCGCCAGCACCCCCGACACCGGGGAGCTGTTTTTT.

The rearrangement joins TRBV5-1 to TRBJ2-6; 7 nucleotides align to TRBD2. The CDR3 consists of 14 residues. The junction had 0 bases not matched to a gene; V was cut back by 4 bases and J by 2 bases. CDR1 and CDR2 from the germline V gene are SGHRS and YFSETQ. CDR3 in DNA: TGCGCCAGCAGCCGGGGGGCTGGGGCCAACGTCCTGACTTTC. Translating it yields CASSRGAGANVLTF.

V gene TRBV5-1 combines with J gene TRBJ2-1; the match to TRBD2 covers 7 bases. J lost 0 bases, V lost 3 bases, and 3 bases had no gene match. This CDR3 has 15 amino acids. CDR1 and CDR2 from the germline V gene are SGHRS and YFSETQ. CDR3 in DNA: TGCGCCAGCAGCTCCTGGACTAGCTCCTACAATGAGCAGTTCTTC. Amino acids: CASSSWTSSYNEQFF.

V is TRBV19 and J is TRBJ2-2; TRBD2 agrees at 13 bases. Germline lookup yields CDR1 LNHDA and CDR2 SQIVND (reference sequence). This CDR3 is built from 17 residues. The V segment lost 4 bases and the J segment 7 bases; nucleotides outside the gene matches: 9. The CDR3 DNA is TGTGCCAGTAGTACTACTAGCGGGAGGGCCTCGGGCGGGGAGCTGTTTTTT. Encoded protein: CASSTTSGRASGGELFF.

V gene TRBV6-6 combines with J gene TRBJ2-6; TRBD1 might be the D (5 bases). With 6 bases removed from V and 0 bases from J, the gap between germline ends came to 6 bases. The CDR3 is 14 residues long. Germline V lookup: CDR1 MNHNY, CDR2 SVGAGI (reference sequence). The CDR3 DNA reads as TGTGCCAGCAGAGGGGACTCTGGGGCCAACGTCCTGACTTTC. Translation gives CASRGDSGANVLTF.

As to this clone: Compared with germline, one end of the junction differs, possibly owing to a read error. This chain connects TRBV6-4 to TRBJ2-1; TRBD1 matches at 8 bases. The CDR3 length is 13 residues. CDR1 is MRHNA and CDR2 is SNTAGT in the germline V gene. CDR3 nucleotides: TGTGCCAGCAGTGACCCGGACAGGGTCCCGATCCTCTTC. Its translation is CASSDPDRVPILF.

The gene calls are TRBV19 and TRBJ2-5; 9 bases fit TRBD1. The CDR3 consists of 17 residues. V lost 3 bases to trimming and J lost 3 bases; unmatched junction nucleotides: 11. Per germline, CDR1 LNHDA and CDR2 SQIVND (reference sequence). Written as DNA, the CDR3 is TGTGCCAGTAGTATCGGAACCGGGACAGGGTCTGAAGAGACCCAGTACTTC. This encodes CASSIGTGTGSEETQYF. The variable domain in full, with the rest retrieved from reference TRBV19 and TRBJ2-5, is DGGITQSPKYLFRKEGQNVTLSCEQNLNHDAMYWYRQDPGQGLRLIYYSQIVNDFQKGDIAEGYSVSREKKESFPLTVTSAQKNPTAFYLCASSIGTGTGSEETQYFGPGTRLLVL.

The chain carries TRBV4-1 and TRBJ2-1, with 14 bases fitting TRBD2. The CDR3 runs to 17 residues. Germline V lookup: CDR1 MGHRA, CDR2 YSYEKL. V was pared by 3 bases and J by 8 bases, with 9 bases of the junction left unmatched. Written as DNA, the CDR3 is TGCGCCAGCAGCCAGGGGACTAGCGGGGGCCGGGGGGATGAGCAGTTCTTC. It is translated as CASSQGTSGGRGDEQFF.

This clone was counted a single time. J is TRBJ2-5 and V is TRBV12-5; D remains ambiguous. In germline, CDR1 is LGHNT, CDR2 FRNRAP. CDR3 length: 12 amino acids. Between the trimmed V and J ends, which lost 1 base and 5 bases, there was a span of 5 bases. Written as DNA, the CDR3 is TGTGCTAGTGGTTTGGGAGCCGAGACCCAGTACTTC. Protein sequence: CASGLGAETQYF. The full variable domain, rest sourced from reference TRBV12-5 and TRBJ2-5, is DARVTQTPRHKVTEMGQEVTMRCQPILGHNTVFWYRQTMMQGLELLAYFRNRAPLDDSGMPKDRFSAEMPDATLATLKIQPSEPRDSAVYFCASGLGAETQYFGPGTRLLVL.

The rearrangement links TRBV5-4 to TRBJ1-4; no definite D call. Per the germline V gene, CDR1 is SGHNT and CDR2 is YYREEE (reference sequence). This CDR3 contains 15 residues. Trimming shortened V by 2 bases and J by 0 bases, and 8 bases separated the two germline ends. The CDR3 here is CASSLAATTNEKLFF. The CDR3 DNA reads TGTGCCAGCAGCTTAGCGGCCACAACTAATGAAAAACTGTTTTTT.

The CDR3 DNA follows: TGTGCCAGCAGAGGACTATCCGGGGCCAACGTCCTGACTTTC. Protein: CASRGLSGANVLTF. This chain uses TRBV2 with TRBJ2-6, with a possible D match to TRBD2 (6 bases). V gave up 6 bases and J gave up 4 bases, with 10 bases separating them. This CDR3 is built from 14 residues. Germline V gene lookup returns CDR1 SNHLY and CDR2 FYNNEI.

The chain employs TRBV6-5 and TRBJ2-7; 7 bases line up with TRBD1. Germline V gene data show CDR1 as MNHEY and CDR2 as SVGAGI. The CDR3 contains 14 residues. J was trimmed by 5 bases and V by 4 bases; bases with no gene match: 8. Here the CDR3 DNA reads TGTGCCAGCAGTTTGGGACAGAATTTTCACGAGCAGTACTTC. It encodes CASSLGQNFHEQYF.

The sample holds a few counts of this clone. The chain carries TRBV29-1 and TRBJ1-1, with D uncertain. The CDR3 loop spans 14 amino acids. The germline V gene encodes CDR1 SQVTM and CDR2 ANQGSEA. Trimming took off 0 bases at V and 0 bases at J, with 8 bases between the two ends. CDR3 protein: CSVEEAELNTEAFF. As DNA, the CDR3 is TGCAGCGTTGAAGAGGCAGAACTGAACACTGAAGCTTTCTTT. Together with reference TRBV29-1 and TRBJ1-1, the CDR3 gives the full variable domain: SAVISQKPSRDICQRGTSLTIQCQVDSQVTMMFWYRQQPGQSLTLIATANQGSEATYESGFVIDKFPISRPNLTFSTLTVSNMSPEDSSIYLCSVEEAELNTEAFFGQGTRLTVV.

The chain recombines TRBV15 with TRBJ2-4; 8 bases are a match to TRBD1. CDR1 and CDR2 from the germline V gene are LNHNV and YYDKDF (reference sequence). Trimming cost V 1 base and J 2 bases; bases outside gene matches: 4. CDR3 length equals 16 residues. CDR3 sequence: CATSRGRQGPKNIQYF. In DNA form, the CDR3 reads TGTGCCACCAGCAGAGGCCGACAGGGGCCCAAAAACATTCAGTACTTC.

For the CDR3, the DNA is TGTGCCAGCATCGCCACAGGGGACTCCTATAATTCACCCCTCCACTTT. Translation: CASIATGDSYNSPLHF. This chain joins TRBV2 and TRBJ1-6; 7 nucleotides agree with TRBD1. The CDR3 totals 16 residues. V lost 7 bases, J lost 0 bases, and 6 bases stayed unmatched. Germline V gives CDR1 SNHLY, CDR2 FYNNEI. Full variable domain (rest looked up from reference TRBV2 and TRBJ1-6): EPEVTQTPSHQVTQMGQEVILRCVPISNHLYFYWYRQILGQKVEFLVSFYNNEISEKSEIFDDQFSVERPDGSNFTLKIRSTKLEDSAMYFCASIATGDSYNSPLHFGNGTRLTVT.

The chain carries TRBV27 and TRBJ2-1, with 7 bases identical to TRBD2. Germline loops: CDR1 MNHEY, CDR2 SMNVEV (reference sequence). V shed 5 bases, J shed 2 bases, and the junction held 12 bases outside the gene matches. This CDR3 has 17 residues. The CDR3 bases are TGTGCCAGCAGTCTGCGACTAGCATTATCCCCCTACAATGAGCAGTTCTTC. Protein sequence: CASSLRLALSPYNEQFF.

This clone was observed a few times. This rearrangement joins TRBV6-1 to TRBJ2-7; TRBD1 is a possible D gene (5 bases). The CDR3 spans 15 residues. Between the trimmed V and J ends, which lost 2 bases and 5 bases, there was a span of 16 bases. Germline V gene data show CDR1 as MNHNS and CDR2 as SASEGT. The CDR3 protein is CASSETKAGHDEQYF. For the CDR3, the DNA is TGTGCCAGCAGTGAAACTAAGGCAGGGCACGACGAGCAGTACTTC.

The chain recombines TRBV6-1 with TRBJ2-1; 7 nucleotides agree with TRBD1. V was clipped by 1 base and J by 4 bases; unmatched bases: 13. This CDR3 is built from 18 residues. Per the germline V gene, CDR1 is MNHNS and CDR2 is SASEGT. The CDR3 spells CASSEGSYRDSPYNEQFF. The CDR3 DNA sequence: TGTGCCAGCAGTGAAGGATCTTACCGGGACAGCCCTTACAATGAGCAGTTCTTC.

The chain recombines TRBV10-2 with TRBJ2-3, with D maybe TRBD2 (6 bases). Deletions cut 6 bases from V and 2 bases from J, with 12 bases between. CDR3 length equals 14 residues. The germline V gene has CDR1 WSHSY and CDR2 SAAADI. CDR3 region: CASRIGRDTDTQYF. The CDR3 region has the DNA TGCGCCAGCAGGATAGGGCGGGACACAGATACGCAGTATTTT.

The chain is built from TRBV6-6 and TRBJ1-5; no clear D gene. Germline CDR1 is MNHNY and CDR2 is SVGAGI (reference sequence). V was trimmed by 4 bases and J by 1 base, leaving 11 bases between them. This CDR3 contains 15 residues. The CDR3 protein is CASSSQTVSNQPQHF. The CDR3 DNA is TGTGCCAGCAGTTCCCAGACTGTAAGCAATCAGCCCCAGCATTTT.

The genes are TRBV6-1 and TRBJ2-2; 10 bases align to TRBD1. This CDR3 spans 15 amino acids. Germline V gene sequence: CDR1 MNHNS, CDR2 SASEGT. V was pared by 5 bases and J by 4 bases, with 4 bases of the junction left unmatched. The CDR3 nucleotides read TGTGCCAGCAGTATCGGACAGGGGGTCACCGGGGAGCTGTTTTTT. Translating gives CASSIGQGVTGELFF.

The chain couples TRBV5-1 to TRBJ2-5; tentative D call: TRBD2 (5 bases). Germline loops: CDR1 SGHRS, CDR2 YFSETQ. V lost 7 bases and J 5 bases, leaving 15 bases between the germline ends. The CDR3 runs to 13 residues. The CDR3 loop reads CASATRVLETQYF. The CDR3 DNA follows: TGCGCCAGCGCAACTAGGGTGTTGGAGACCCAGTACTTC.

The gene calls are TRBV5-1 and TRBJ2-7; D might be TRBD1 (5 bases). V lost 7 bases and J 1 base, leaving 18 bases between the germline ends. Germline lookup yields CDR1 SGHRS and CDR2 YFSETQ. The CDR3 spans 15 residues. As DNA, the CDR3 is TGCGCCAGCGGATTTGTGGGGCGAGCATCCTACGAGCAGTACTTC. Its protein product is CASGFVGRASYEQYF.

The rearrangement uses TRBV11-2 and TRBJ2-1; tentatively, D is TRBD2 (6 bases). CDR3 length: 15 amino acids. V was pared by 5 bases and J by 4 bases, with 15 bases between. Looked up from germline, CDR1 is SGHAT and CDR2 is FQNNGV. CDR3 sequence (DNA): TGTGCCAGCAGCGCCGTTGCTAGCGAGTACAATGAGCAGTTCTTC. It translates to CASSAVASEYNEQFF.

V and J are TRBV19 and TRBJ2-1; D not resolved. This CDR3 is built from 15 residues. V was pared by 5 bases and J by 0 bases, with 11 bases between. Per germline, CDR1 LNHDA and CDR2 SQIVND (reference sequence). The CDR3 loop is CASSESLSSYNEQFF. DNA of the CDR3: TGTGCCAGTAGTGAATCTCTGAGCTCCTACAATGAGCAGTTCTTC.

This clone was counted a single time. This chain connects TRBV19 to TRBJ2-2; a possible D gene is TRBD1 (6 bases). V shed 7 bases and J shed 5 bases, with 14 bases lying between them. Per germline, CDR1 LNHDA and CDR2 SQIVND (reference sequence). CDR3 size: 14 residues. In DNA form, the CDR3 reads TGTGCCAGTACCACTACAGGGAATACCGGGGAGCTGTTTTTT. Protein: CASTTTGNTGELFF.

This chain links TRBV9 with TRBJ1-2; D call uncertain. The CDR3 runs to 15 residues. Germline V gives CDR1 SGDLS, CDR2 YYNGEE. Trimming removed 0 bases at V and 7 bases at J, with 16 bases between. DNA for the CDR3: TGTGCCAGCAGCGTAGATTACGTACCGGCAGGTGGCTACACCTTC. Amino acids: CASSVDYVPAGGYTF.

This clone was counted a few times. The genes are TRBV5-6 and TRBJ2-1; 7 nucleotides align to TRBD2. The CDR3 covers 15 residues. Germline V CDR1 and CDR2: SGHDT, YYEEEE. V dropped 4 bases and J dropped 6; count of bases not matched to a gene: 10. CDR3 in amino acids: CASSPGPRESNEQFF. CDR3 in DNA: TGTGCCAGCAGCCCGGGACCGCGGGAGAGCAATGAGCAGTTCTTC.